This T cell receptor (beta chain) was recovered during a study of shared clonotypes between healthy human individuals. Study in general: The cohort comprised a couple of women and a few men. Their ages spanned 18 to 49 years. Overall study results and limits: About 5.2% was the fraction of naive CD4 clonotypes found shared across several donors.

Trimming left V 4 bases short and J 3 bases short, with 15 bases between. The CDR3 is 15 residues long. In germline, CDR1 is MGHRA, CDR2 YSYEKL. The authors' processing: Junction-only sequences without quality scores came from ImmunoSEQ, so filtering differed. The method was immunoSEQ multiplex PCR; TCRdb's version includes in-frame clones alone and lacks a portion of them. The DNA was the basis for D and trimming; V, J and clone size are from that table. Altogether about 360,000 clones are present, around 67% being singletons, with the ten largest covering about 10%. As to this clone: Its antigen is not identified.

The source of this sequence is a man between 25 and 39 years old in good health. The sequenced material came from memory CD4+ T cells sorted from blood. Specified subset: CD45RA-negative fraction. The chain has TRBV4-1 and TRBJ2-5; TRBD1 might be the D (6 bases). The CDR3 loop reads CASSLPGVREETQYF. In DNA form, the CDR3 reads TGCGCCAGCAGCCTACCAGGGGTTAGGGAAGAGACCCAGTACTTC.